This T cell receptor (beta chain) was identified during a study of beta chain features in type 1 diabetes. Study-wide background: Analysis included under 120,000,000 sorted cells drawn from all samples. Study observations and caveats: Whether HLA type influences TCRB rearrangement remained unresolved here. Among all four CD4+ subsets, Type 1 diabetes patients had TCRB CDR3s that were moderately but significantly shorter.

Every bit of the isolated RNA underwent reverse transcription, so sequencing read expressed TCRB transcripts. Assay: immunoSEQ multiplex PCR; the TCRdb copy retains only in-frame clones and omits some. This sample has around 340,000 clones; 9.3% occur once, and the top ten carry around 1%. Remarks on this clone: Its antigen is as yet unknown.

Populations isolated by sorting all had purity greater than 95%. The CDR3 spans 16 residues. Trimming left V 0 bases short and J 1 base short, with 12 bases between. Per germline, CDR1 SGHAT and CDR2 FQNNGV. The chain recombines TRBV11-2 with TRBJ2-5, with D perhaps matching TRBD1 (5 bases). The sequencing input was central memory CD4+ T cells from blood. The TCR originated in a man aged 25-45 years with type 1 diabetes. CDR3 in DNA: TGTGCCAGCAGCTTAGACAGTATCCAGGGCCAAGAGACCCAGTACTTC. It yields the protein CASSLDSIQGQETQYF.